Listed below are T cell receptor beta chains from one sample, sequenced in a study of beta chain features in type 1 diabetes. Generated by immunoSEQ multiplex PCR, the TCRdb table keeps only in-frame clones and is missing some. The repertoire includes 250,000 to 400,000 clones, roughly 15% of them detected once, and 6.7% sits in the top ten. Material for sequencing was central memory CD4+ T cells from blood. The receptors here all came from a man aged 25 to 40 in good health. Each CDR3 is given with its conserved first and last residue. The D gene is left open where the match is weak. Size values are once, few and many counts, or a class for expanded clones, and some rows have none.

TRBJ1-2 | NA | 13 | TRBV6-5 | NA | CASSYPGFGGYTF | TGTGCCAGCAGTTACCCAGGGTTCGGTGGCTACACCTTC
TRBJ2-2 | NA | 15 | TRBV30 | NA | CAWSRYGVNTGELFF | TGTGCCTGGAGCCGTTACGGGGTGAACACCGGGGAGCTGTTTTTT
TRBJ1-4 | few | 16 | TRBV5-1 | TRBD1 | CASSVRGGSTNEKLFF | TGCGCCAGCAGCGTCCGAGGGGGCTCAACTAATGAAAAACTGTTTTTT
TRBJ2-4 | few | 13 | TRBV23-1 | NA | CASSRGGGNIQYF | TGCGCCAGCAGCCGGGGTGGGGGAAACATTCAGTACTTC
TRBJ1-3 | NA | 20 | TRBV2 | NA | CASSKGLGVGSLSSGNTIYF | TGTGCCAGCAGTAAGGGGTTAGGTGTCGGCAGCTTGAGCTCTGGAAACACCATATATTTT
TRBJ2-1 | few | 13 | TRBV5-1 | NA | CASSPTSLNEQFF | TGCGCCAGCAGCCCCACTAGCCTGAATGAGCAGTTCTTC
TRBJ1-1 | few | 15 | TRBV4-3 | NA | CASSQDVWGETEAFF | TGCGCCAGCAGCCAAGATGTTTGGGGAGAGACTGAAGCTTTCTTT
TRBJ2-1 | many | 15 | TRBV6-5 | TRBD2 | CASRTSGGGYNEQFF | TGTGCCAGCAGGACTAGCGGGGGAGGTTACAATGAGCAGTTCTTC
TRBJ2-5 | NA | 15 | TRBV6-6 | NA | CASSYSTPVTGTQYF | TGTGCCAGCAGTTACAGCACACCCGTCACGGGAACCCAGTACTTC
TRBJ1-1 | NA | 16 | TRBV10-3 | TRBD1 | CAISERGQGINTEAFF | TGTGCCATCAGTGAGCGGGGACAGGGGATTAACACTGAAGCTTTCTTT